The text below deals with one TCR beta chain. A few counts support this clonotype. There is no known antigen for this receptor. Base qualities are not at hand, and no much larger clone is one base apart. The sample belongs to a study of breast tumors, draining lymph nodes, adjacent tissues (dated by TCRdb to between 2015 and 2016). In terms of the full investigation: In breast cancer patients, the study compared the TCR beta repertoires of tumor, adjacent nontumor tissue and axillary lymph nodes. The study was designed to assess the relationships and possible T-cell exchange between tumor, surrounding tissue and draining lymph node repertoires in human breast cancer.

The sequencer was an Illumina HiSeq 2000. TCR beta chain libraries were generated through multiplex PCR amplification. High-throughput sequencing was used to analyze the amplified TCR beta chain products. Through fastp at Q25 and MiXCR, TCRdb rebuilt clones from the public reads, retaining in-frame beta chains. Records with the same CDR3 protein are collapsed into one entry carrying the most frequent genes and DNA. This sample lists 200,000 to 300,000 distinct CDR3 sequences; roughly 31% were detected once. The top ten constitute around 1.1% of the sample. The axillary draining lymph nodes of breast cancer patients were the source of the lymph node samples. The paper's findings and limits, for the study overall: Rather than being directly demonstrated, the conclusion that tumor T cells originate in lymph nodes was presented as consistent with a hypothesis. In luminal-like breast cancer, tumor and nontumor tissue repertoires resembled each other significantly more than in basal-like breast cancer. Tumor T-cell repertoires showed less diversity than lymph node repertoires and more diversity than nontumor tissue repertoires, and tumor T-cell repertoires showed preferential V and J gene usage. A scenario in which most tumor T cells derive from the lymph node and then expand within tumor tissue was judged to be consistent with the data.

Relative to germline, V is missing 6 bases and J is missing 5 bases, with 5 bases of the junction outside any gene match. CDR1 and CDR2 (MDHEN, SYDVKM) derive from the germline V gene. From cysteine to phenylalanine, the CDR3 is 13 amino acids long. The entry retains the CDR3 DNA only, 39 bases that are in frame from base 1. This receptor was taken from a female donor with breast cancer. Some clones in this sample may be carry-over from other donors' samples. The chain links TRBV28 with TRBJ2-5; the junction holds 8 bases that match TRBD1. Sequencing was done on a sample of axillary lymph node tissue. The CDR3 here reads CASRRTGFETQYF. Read as DNA, the sequence is TGTGCCAGCAGACGGACAGGGTTTGAGACCCAGTACTTC.